The TCR beta chain under discussion was sequenced for a study of blood T cell repertoires in COVID-19. Study-level information: T cells, B-cell-depleted T cells, or PBMCs provided the cDNA or gDNA that served as material.

Assay used: immunoSEQ multiplex PCR; TCRdb lists only in-frame clones, some missing. The sample comprises 35,000 to 40,000 clones, nearly 90% of which are singletons, and under 5% rests with the top ten. V was clipped by 4 bases and J by 2 bases; unmatched bases: 7. The V gene's germline CDR1 is SGHNT and CDR2 YYREEE (reference sequence). The CDR3 has 17 residues. Specimen: peripheral blood. This TCR was sampled from a man between 60 and 70 years old with COVID-19, enrolled during active disease. The chain employs TRBV5-4 and TRBJ2-5, with 14 bases matching TRBD2. The CDR3 DNA sequence: TGTGCCAGCAGCCGGGGACTAGCGGGAGCGGGACAAGAGACCCAGTACTTC. Translating it yields CASSRGLAGAGQETQYF.